This TCR beta chain derives from a study of OX40 agonist ivuxolimab in advanced cancers. Whole-study results and caveats: Antigen specificity of clonally expanded peripheral T cells was not established.

Concerning this clone: Antigen: not known.

CDR1 and CDR2 (germline): MNHGY, SAAAGT. V was trimmed by 0 bases and J by 4 bases, leaving 14 bases between them. The CDR3 sequence is 16 residues long. Libraries were prepared by immunoSEQ multiplex PCR; TCRdb keeps only in-frame clonotypes and omits some of them. The sample contains some 100,000 clones, 92% of which appear only once. Sequenced material: CD4+ or CD8+ T cells sorted from blood, taken in a trial of the OX40 agonist ivuxolimab. The TCR comes from an adult with an advanced solid tumor such as melanoma, head and neck, liver or kidney cancer. The chain combines TRBV6-8 with TRBJ2-3; D is uncertain. The CDR3 reads CASSYSTGPRPDTQYF. For the CDR3, the DNA is TGTGCCAGCAGTTACTCGACGGGCCCCCGTCCAGATACGCAGTATTTT.